The clone carrying this TCR beta chain has more than one count but fewer than ten. This sample is part of a study of blood T cells in healthy people across ages. The CDR3 sequence is 11 residues long. Germline lookup yields CDR1 DFQATT and CDR2 SNEGSKA (reference sequence). Trimming stripped 5 bases from V and 5 bases from J, with 9 bases between. Next came a second PCR, run for about 6 to 12 cycles, which used a sample-barcoded 5' primer along with a J-beta primer mix. TCRdb processed the 5' RACE reads anew with MiXCR; each CDR3 protein has one entry. The table lists hundreds of thousands of distinct CDR3 sequences, about 43% of them singletons, with 25% to 35% in the top ten.

Sequences were obtained from blood. The TCR was taken from a man older than 75 in good health. The chain carries TRBV20-1 and TRBJ2-5; D unresolved. The CDR3 loop reads CSAHHRETQYF. The CDR3 nucleotides are TGCAGTGCTCACCACCGCGAGACCCAGTACTTC.